Each of the 2 T cell receptor beta chains below was sequenced from the same sample in a study of blood T cell repertoires in COVID-19. Assay used: immunoSEQ multiplex PCR; TCRdb lists only in-frame clones, some missing. The top ten clones hold around 30% of a sample with 30,000 to 40,000 clones, about 80% of them seen once. The sample consisted of peripheral blood. The receptors derive from a man older than 75 with acute or convalescent COVID-19.

V usage is TRBV3-1 (or the pseudogene TRBV3-2) and J usage is TRBJ1-2, with 8 positions matching TRBD1. The V gene end was trimmed by 0 bases and the J gene end by 6 bases; junction bases not matched to a gene: 12. Germline loops: CDR1 LGHDT, CDR2 YNNKEL (reference sequence). The CDR3 is made up of 17 amino acids. DNA of the CDR3: TGTGCCAGCAGCCAAGATTTAAGAGGGACAGGCCTACATGGCTACACCTTC. This translates into CASSQDLRGTGLHGYTF.

This clone was observed a handful of times. The V and J genes are TRBV30 and TRBJ1-5, with D perhaps TRBD1 (5 bases). The V gene lost 1 base and the J gene lost 2 bases, with 9 bases spanning the gap. The length of the CDR3 is 14 residues. Germline values: CDR1 GTSNPN, CDR2 SVGIG (reference sequence). This chain's CDR3 is CAWSGGGGNQPQHF. The CDR3 DNA follows: TGTGCCTGGAGTGGGGGGGGTGGCAATCAGCCCCAGCATTTT. Drawing the rest from reference TRBV30 and TRBJ1-5, the complete variable domain is SQTIHQWPATLVQPVGSPLSLECTVEGTSNPNLYWYRQAAGRGLQLLFYSVGIGQISSEVPQNLSASRPQDRQFILSSKKLLLSDSGFYLCAWSGGGGNQPQHFGDGTRLSIL.